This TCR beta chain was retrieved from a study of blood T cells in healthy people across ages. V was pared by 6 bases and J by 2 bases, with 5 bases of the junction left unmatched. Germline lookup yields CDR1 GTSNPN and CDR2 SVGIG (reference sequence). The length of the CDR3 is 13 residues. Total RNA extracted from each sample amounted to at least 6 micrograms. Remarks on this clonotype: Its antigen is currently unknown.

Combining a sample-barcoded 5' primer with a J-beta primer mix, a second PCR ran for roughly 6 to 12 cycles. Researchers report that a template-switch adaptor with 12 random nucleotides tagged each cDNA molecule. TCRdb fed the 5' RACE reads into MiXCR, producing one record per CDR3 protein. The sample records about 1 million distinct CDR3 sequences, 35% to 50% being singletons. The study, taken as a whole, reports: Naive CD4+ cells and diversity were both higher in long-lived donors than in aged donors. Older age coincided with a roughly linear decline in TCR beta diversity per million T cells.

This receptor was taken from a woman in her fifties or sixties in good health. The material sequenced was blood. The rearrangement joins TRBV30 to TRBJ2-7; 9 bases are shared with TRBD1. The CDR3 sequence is CACPGTGTYEQYF. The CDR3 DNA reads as TGTGCCTGTCCAGGGACAGGGACCTACGAGCAGTACTTC.